This TCR beta chain comes out of a study of beta chain features in type 1 diabetes (dated by TCRdb to 2017 to 2018). Notes on the research overall: Mean age, gender distribution, total cell number and subset yield did not differ between patients and healthy donors. Across all samples, fewer than 130 million sorted cells were examined, and cell number per subset correlated strongly with RNA yield. In the study, TCRB repertoires of sorted circulating CD4+ T cell subsets from recently diagnosed type 1 diabetes patients were compared with those of matched healthy donors. Whereas all 28 donors provided naive and central memory subsets, regulatory and stem cell-like memory subsets were isolated from just 8 patients and roughly eight healthy donors. Findings and caveats that apply to the study as a whole: Shorter templates might have been favored by PCR, but patient and control samples were amplified and corrected together, so both groups would have been affected equally by any skew. Naive, central memory and regulatory TCRB repertoires appeared to be more similar among patients than among healthy donors. Because small numbers of individuals were included in the HLA sub-analyses, any influence of HLA type on TCRB rearrangement was left unresolved. Type 1 diabetes patients showed a moderate but significant shortening of TCRB CDR3 length in all four CD4+ subsets. Because cDNA was sequenced instead of genomic DNA, highly expressing activated cells could be over-represented, though the groups showed no difference in activation or CD3 levels. Patients with type 1 diabetes made fewer insertions and deleted more nucleotides at VDJ recombination sites, implying thymic rearrangement abnormalities.

A single peripheral blood draw of around 120 mL on average was collected from each donor into heparinised tubes. Naive, central memory, regulatory and stem cell-like memory CD4+ T cells were sorted on a BD FACSAria II using a panel including CD45RO, CCR7, CD25, CD127, CD95 and CD27. All sorted populations exceeded 95% purity. PBMCs were isolated right away by Lymphoprep density gradient centrifugation and were stained directly, without culture. So that batch effects would be minimized, each experiment stained and sorted samples in pairs, pairing one healthy donor with one patient. The entire amount of isolated RNA was reverse transcribed using the High Capacity cDNA Reverse Transcription Kit, so the sequenced TCRB transcripts were expressed ones. Naive, central memory and regulatory T cell samples underwent deep immunoSEQ sequencing, averaging about 3.57 million total reads per sample. After sorted cells were lysed in RLT buffer, RNA was extracted with DNase-treated RNeasy Micro or Mini kits, with the choice depending on cell number. To prevent cross-contamination, every cell subset was processed on its own, while patient and healthy donor samples were processed together. TCRB sequences were amplified from cDNA with the immunoSEQ multiplex PCR, producing 87-bp fragments spanning the CDR3 region. Sequencing of the amplicons was done on the Illumina HiSeq platform. Turning to the authors' computational methods: PCR bias was computationally corrected using synthetic template baselines, reads within Hamming distance 2 were collapsed, and singletons that could not be merged were discarded. Reads were aligned against IMGT so that V, D and J genes, CDR3 length and insertions or deletions at six rearrangement sites could be assigned. Clonotype counts were normalized to sorted cell number within each subset before computing true diversity and Gini coefficients with the tcR R package. The overlap coefficient, calculated on TCRB nucleotide sequences, was used to measure repertoire sharing. Out-of-frame TCRB sequences from naive cells were analyzed to stand in for the pre-selection repertoire. As stored in TCRdb, this immuneACCESS dataset retains in-frame rearrangements with V and J assigned. A fraction of the clones does not appear; measured against another copy, unresolved V genes explain less than half of the discrepancy, and the remainder lacks a known reason. V and J calls and clone size follow that table, whereas D and trimming were derived from the DNA. The sample has about 710,000 clones on record, over 13% of them singletons. Roughly 0.04% of the sample is held by the ten biggest clonotypes.

Taken from cysteine to phenylalanine, the CDR3 has 14 residues. This entry keeps only the CDR3 DNA: 42 bases, framed from base 1. Trimming takes 5 bases off V and 5 bases off J; junction bases not matched to a gene: 8. Taken from the germline V gene, the CDR1 and CDR2 loops are LGHNA and YSLEER. Turning to this clone: Its antigen has not been determined. Per-base qualities were not stored, and no clone one base away is much larger.

This receptor chain uses TRBV4-3 and TRBJ2-5, with TRBD1 identical over 7 junction bases. This TCR came from a man aged 18-30 years with type 1 diabetes. Sequencing was performed on naive CD4+ T cells from blood. Interpreted using the paper, the cell subset or site label stands for: true naive CD4+ T cells. CDR3 sequence: CASSGQQGSETQYF. The nucleotide sequence reads TGCGCCAGCAGCGGTCAACAGGGGAGCGAGACCCAGTACTTC.